This entry features one TCR beta chain sequence. Its specificity is not known. This sample is drawn from a study of cytomegalovirus exposure and HLA in healthy donors. Study summary: HLA-typed donors were the source of 83 million or so unique TCRs held in an early data release. Regarding the study as a whole: Later work showed greater clonal expansion in HLA-associated TCR beta chains than in equally common others. DRB1 had the most TCR associations and HLA-C the fewest, a later analysis found, with rates varying by HLA locus. Altogether, some 170 TCR beta chains were recorded as cytomegalovirus-associated.

V was pared by 10 bases and J by 2 bases, with 16 bases between. Germline V gene lookup returns CDR1 MNHNS and CDR2 SASEGT. The CDR3 covers 14 residues. The PCR ran on 60 Vbeta and 13 Jbeta primers. Data came from immunoSEQ multiplex PCR; TCRdb stores just in-frame clones and leaves some out. The repertoire holds about 130,000 clones, with approximately 80% as singletons. The specimen was PBMCs. J is TRBJ2-3 and V is TRBV6-1; D perhaps matches TRBD1 (6 bases). The TCR comes from a female donor in good health and CMV-seronegative. CDR3 bases: TGTGCCATCCGAGGGACACCCTCCACAGATACGCAGTATTTT. This encodes CAIRGTPSTDTQYF.